A selection of T cell receptor beta chains follows, all from one sample in a study. Via MiXCR, TCRdb re-called the RT-PCR reads, giving one row per CDR3 protein. The sample has about 680,000 distinct CDR3 sequences, approximately 15% seen once; the top ten hold roughly 4%. The sample consisted of memory CD4+ T cells from blood. These TCRs come from a female donor in good health, serving as a healthy control. Each CDR3 is given with its conserved first and last residue.

j_gene: TRBJ1-1; v_gene: TRBV9; CDR3aa: CASSVHPMGTEAFF
j_gene: TRBJ1-1; v_gene: TRBV7-2; CDR3aa: CASSLRQPYTEAFF
j_gene: TRBJ2-1; v_gene: TRBV20-1; CDR3aa: CSARIRGGANEQFF
j_gene: TRBJ2-5; v_gene: TRBV20-1; CDR3aa: CSVVRGETQYF
j_gene: TRBJ2-1; v_gene: TRBV29-1; CDR3aa: CSVHRDGAYNEQFF
j_gene: TRBJ2-6; v_gene: TRBV9; CDR3aa: CASSDLISGANVLTF
j_gene: TRBJ2-3; v_gene: TRBV7-2; CDR3aa: CASSLFVDTQYF
j_gene: TRBJ2-5; v_gene: TRBV7-3; CDR3aa: CASSWGSGETQYF
j_gene: TRBJ1-6; v_gene: TRBV7-2; CDR3aa: CASSRSATAYNSPLHF
j_gene: TRBJ2-6; v_gene: TRBV5-1; CDR3aa: CASSSLSSGANVLTF
j_gene: TRBJ2-2; v_gene: TRBV7-7; CDR3aa: CASSRGQGASTGELFF
j_gene: TRBJ1-5; v_gene: TRBV6-5; CDR3aa: CASSSQGGGGNQPQHF
j_gene: TRBJ2-3; v_gene: TRBV20-1; CDR3aa: CSAEGVGASGTQYF
j_gene: TRBJ2-7; v_gene: TRBV20-1; CDR3aa: CSAMGLAGLYEQYF
j_gene: TRBJ2-1; v_gene: TRBV9; CDR3aa: CASSVGEFGSGVSYNEQFF
j_gene: TRBJ2-4; v_gene: TRBV10-3; CDR3aa: CAISQGYQGDIQYF
j_gene: TRBJ2-7; v_gene: TRBV12-3/TRBV12-4; CDR3aa: CASANGQGARYEQYF
j_gene: TRBJ1-2; v_gene: TRBV6-6; CDR3aa: CASSLTGQAIYGYTF
j_gene: TRBJ2-7; v_gene: TRBV28; CDR3aa: CASSWQGTYEQYF
j_gene: TRBJ1-1; v_gene: TRBV12-3/TRBV12-4; CDR3aa: CASHPTGLNTEAFF
j_gene: TRBJ2-7; v_gene: TRBV7-2; CDR3aa: CASSPDGYLTYEQYF
j_gene: TRBJ1-2; v_gene: TRBV28; CDR3aa: CALRDSRNYGYTF
j_gene: TRBJ2-1; v_gene: TRBV27; CDR3aa: CASSREREMGYNEQFF
j_gene: TRBJ2-1; v_gene: TRBV7-2; CDR3aa: CASSLGGTPQFF
j_gene: TRBJ2-1; v_gene: TRBV30; CDR3aa: CAWDRLAGYYNEQFF
j_gene: TRBJ2-3; v_gene: TRBV5-8; CDR3aa: CASTLAGNTDTQYF
j_gene: TRBJ2-2; v_gene: TRBV4-1; CDR3aa: CASSQGGQGAIGELFF
j_gene: TRBJ1-5; v_gene: TRBV6-6; CDR3aa: CASSRGRGDSNQPQHF
j_gene: TRBJ1-4; v_gene: TRBV4-2; CDR3aa: CASSQERQGPNEKLFF
j_gene: TRBJ2-4; v_gene: TRBV20-1; CDR3aa: CSARDLRAAVGSDIQYF
j_gene: TRBJ2-1; v_gene: TRBV20-1; CDR3aa: CSARDREREYKEQFF
j_gene: TRBJ2-7; v_gene: TRBV5-6; CDR3aa: CASSLRLAGGDEQYF